What follows are 8 T cell receptor beta chains derived from one specimen sequenced in a study of CD8+CD57+ T cells in acquired aplastic anemia. TCR beta VDJ and CDR3 profiling used genomic DNA as template. One entry per CDR3 protein results from TCRdb running MiXCR on the reads. The sample contains roughly 300,000 distinct CDR3 sequences, approximately 57% of which appear only once. Sequenced material: sorted CD4+, CD8+, or CD8+CD57+ T cells (not recorded which) from PBMCs. Receptor source: a human donor with severe aplastic anemia or a healthy control (not recorded which).

The chain uses TRBV6-6 and TRBJ1-5; D gene ambiguous. V lost 0 bases, J lost 1 base, and 10 bases lay in between. The V gene's germline CDR1 is MNHNY and CDR2 SVGAGI (reference sequence). This CDR3 has 16 residues. DNA for the CDR3: TGTGCCAGCAGTTACTCGAGACCCGGGAGCAATCAGCCCCAGCATTTT. It encodes CASSYSRPGSNQPQHF.

V usage is TRBV12-3 or TRBV12-4 and J usage is TRBJ1-1; TRBD1 agrees at 8 bases. V lost 6 bases and J lost 9; bases outside the gene matches: 9. This CDR3 is built from 13 residues. For the CDR3, the DNA is TGTGCCAGCAGAGGACAGGGCCTCCCCAAAGCTTTCTTT. Its protein product is CASRGQGLPKAFF.

This clonotype was seen ten or more times. V gene TRBV7-3 combines with J gene TRBJ1-4; no clear D. Germline V gene lookup returns CDR1 SGHTA and CDR2 FQGTGA. V was clipped by 0 bases and J by 5 bases, with 4 bases between them. The CDR3 has 13 residues. In nucleotides, the CDR3 is TGTGCCAGCAGCTTAACGGTGAATGAAAAACTGTTTTTT. This gives the protein CASSLTVNEKLFF.

This clonotype was detected only once. The chain carries TRBV5-8 and TRBJ1-2; the D gene is possibly TRBD1 (5 bases). V lost 5 bases and J 4 bases, leaving 18 bases between the germline ends. The CDR3 runs 15 residues. CDR1 and CDR2 (germline): SGHTS, YDEGEE. CDR3 coding DNA: TGTGCCAGCAGTCATCGGGCCACCGGGGGCTATGGCTACACCTTC. Translated: CASSHRATGGYGYTF.

Ten or more counts support this clonotype. This chain connects TRBV18 to TRBJ1-5; D not resolved. V shed 3 bases and J shed 5 bases, with 14 bases lying between them. Germline CDR1 reads KGHSH; CDR2 reads LQKENI. CDR3 length equals 15 residues. The CDR3 DNA reads TGTGCCAGCTCACCGGCCAACCGAGGCCATCAGCCCCAGCATTTT. Encoded protein: CASSPANRGHQPQHF.

The table lists this clonotype with many counts. V gene TRBV5-1 combines with J gene TRBJ2-3; tentatively, D is TRBD2 (5 bases). This CDR3 has 15 amino acids. CDR1 and CDR2 from the germline V gene are SGHRS and YFSETQ. V was shortened by 3 bases and J by 2 bases, with 13 bases between the two germline ends. This CDR3 is CASSYYSGPTDTQYF. In DNA, the CDR3 is TGCGCCAGCAGCTACTACAGCGGTCCCACAGATACGCAGTATTTT.

This chain links TRBV24-1 with TRBJ2-3; tentatively, D is TRBD2 (6 bases). The CDR3 totals 14 residues. V dropped 6 bases and J dropped 4 bases, with 13 bases sitting between them. Germline loops: CDR1 KGHDR, CDR2 SFDVKD. CDR3 amino acids: CATSSPSAADTQYF. The CDR3 bases are TGTGCCACCAGTAGTCCTAGCGCGGCAGATACGCAGTATTTT.

This clonotype was recorded many times. The chain has TRBV25-1 and TRBJ1-6; possible D gene TRBD1, 6 bases. The CDR3 has 14 residues. Trimming removed 10 bases from V and 7 bases from J, with 17 bases in between. Germline V lookup: CDR1 MGHDK, CDR2 SYGVNS. CDR3 sequence reads: CATGRGATNSPLHF. CDR3 nucleotides: TGTGCCACCGGAAGGGGGGCTACCAATTCACCCCTCCACTTT. The variable domain in full, with the rest retrieved from reference TRBV25-1 and TRBJ1-6, is EADIYQTPRYLVIGTGKKITLECSQTMGHDKMYWYQQDPGMELHLIHYSYGVNSTEKGDLSSESTVSRIRTEHFPLTLESARPSHTSQYLCATGRGATNSPLHFGNGTRLTVT.